This TCR beta chain was found in a study of blood T cells in healthy people across ages. Findings and caveats of the study: Because donor CMV status was unknown, expanded clonotype changes were possibly confounded.

It was with a sample-barcoded 5' primer and a J-beta primer mix that a second PCR of roughly 7 to 11 cycles was run. Via MiXCR, TCRdb re-called the 5' RACE reads, giving one row per CDR3 protein. The sample lists 700,000 to 950,000 distinct CDR3 sequences, roughly 64% occurring once. The germline gives CDR1 DFQATT, CDR2 SNEGSKA (reference sequence). With 2 bases clipped from V and 8 bases from J, the junction kept 14 bases outside the gene matches. The CDR3 runs to 16 residues. Turning to this clonotype: Antigen unknown.

The gene calls are TRBV20-1 and TRBJ2-1, with 8 bases matching TRBD1. The sequence came from a man younger than 40 in good health. The sample taken for sequencing was blood. The CDR3 nucleotides are TGCAGTGCTAGACGTTCTCCCGGGACAGGAGGAGATGAGCAGTTCTTC. Amino acid sequence: CSARRSPGTGGDEQFF.